This T cell receptor (beta chain) came from a study of T cells in Graves' hyperthyroidism and ophthalmopathy (dated by TCRdb to the late 2010s). For the study in its entirety: Peripheral blood samples were taken at initial diagnosis, before any treatment was given. After sampling, hyperthyroidism patients received methimazole starting at 30 mg daily, and ophthalmopathy patients received high-dose intravenous methylprednisolone. According to the paper, TCR Vbeta CDR3 sequencing was carried out on over 130 peripheral blood samples, which came from fewer than 50 ophthalmopathy, around 75 hyperthyroidism and roughly 17 progressor patients. Whether ophthalmopathy could be predicted prospectively was tested in an independent validation cohort made up of roughly 19 hyperthyroidism patients plus 17 patients who later progressed to ophthalmopathy. In addition, the study compared T-cell repertoires in thyroid tissue and in blood from about 6 Graves' hyperthyroidism patients. To identify TCR V-J signatures that set the groups apart, the researchers used a discovery cohort of about a hundred patients, made up of 40 to 45 with Graves' ophthalmopathy and about 60 with stable Graves' hyperthyroidism. The approximately 90 discovery patients were divided at random into training and test sets in a 7:3 ratio.

This clonotype occurred a few times. The antigen it binds to is not known. It has no much larger one-base neighbor in the sample; base qualities were not kept. Results and caveats for the whole study, not just this receptor: During validation, the model predicted progression to ophthalmopathy a median of roughly 7.1 months ahead of onset, with roughly 65% sensitivity and 72% to 85% specificity. No statistical method was used to set the sample size in advance, and investigators knew the group allocation. Most expanded thyroid clonotypes (frequency above 0.001) were also detected in blood, suggesting blood repertoires may reflect thyroid immune responses. In cross-validation, a model built on a 13 V-J signature told ophthalmopathy apart from stable hyperthyroidism with roughly 87% sensitivity and approximately 81% specificity, and in testing the same model reached 80%/75%.

Amplification of TCR beta CDR3 regions was carried out from RNA transcripts. The TCR CDR3 was subjected to a first round of RT-PCR using the HTBI primer set and the Qiagen OneStep RT-PCR kit. The libraries were constructed in a second round of multiplex PCR and then size-selected and purified. Paired-end sequencing of the libraries was performed with 100 bp reads on an Illumina HiSeq2000. Per the authors' processing: Raw data were processed with SOAPnuke, discarding reads with adapters, uncalled bases, mean Phred below 15, or no exact constant-primer or identifier match. COPE v1.2.5 was used to merge the high-quality paired reads, and each unique nucleotide sequence was defined as a clonotype. MiTCR v1.1 was used to align the clonotypes against IMGT TRBV, TRBD and TRBJ reference segments. Only V-J combinations with frequency above 0.0001, covering roughly 99% of repertoires, were analysed. A TCS score was defined as the ratio between F50 (clonal expansion) and ExV (chaos), using BLOSUM62-based TCRdist between CDR3 peptides within each V-J. Welch's t-statistics and random forest reduced 500 to 550 V-J features to 13, which were used in a naive Bayes classifier (R e1071). Using fastp trimming at Q25 and MiXCR clonotype assembly, TCRdb reanalyzed the public sequencing data and kept in-frame beta chains. CDR3 protein sequences are deduplicated, and each keeps its most common genes and DNA. V and J calls and clone size were set by TCRdb, not the authors. A total of 650,000 to 750,000 distinct CDR3 sequences appear in this sample, about 15% of them only once. The ten largest clones add up to 9.5% to 13% of the sample.

Graves' hyperthyroidism was defined as stable when no progression to ophthalmopathy occurred over 18 months of follow-up. Hyperthyroidism patients were newly diagnosed, with disease duration under 2 months, and aged 18 to 65 years. The study excluded patients with uncontrolled infections, other autoimmune diseases, pregnancy or lactation. Diagnoses were based on clinical symptoms, serum thyroxine and TRAb, thyroid ultrasound and orbital computed tomography. PBMCs were separated from roughly 10 ml of fresh peripheral blood using Ficoll-Paque density gradient centrifugation. Trizol reagent was used to extract total RNA, and RNA quality was then checked on an Agilent 2100 Bioanalyzer. The sequence derives from a woman younger than 35 with Graves' hyperthyroidism. Specimen: blood.

The base sequence is TGCAGTGCCGGAGTAGGGGGGGCCTACGAGCAGTACTTC. This codes for CSAGVGGAYEQYF. Recombination joined TRBV20-1 with TRBJ2-7, with TRBD2 tentatively as D gene (7 bases match). Per the germline V gene (reference sequence), DFQATT is the CDR1 and SNEGSKA is the CDR2. The CDR3 numbers 13 residues from cysteine through phenylalanine. The CDR3 DNA has 39 bases and is translated from base 1. Trimming removed 6 bases from V and 2 bases from J, leaving 14 bases between the germline ends.